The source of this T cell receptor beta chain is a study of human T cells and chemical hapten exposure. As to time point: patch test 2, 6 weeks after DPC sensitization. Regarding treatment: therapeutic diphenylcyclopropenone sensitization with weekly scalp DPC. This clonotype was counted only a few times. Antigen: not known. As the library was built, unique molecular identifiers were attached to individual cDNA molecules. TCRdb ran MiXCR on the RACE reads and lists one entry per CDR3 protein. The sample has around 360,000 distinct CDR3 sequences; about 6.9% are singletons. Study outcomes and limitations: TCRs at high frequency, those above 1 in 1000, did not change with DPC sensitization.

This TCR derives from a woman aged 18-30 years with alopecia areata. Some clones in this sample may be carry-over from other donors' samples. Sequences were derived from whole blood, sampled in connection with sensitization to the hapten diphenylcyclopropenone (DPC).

The CDR3 DNA is TGTGCCAGTAACGTCCGTAGGCAGGTTAGCAATCAGCCCCAGCATTTT. It specifies CASNVRRQVSNQPQHF. V is TRBV19 and J is TRBJ1-5; D is ambiguous. V was shortened by 7 bases and J by 0 bases, with 16 bases between the two germline ends. Germline-derived CDR1 and CDR2 are LNHDA and SQIVND (reference sequence). The CDR3 covers 16 residues.